The 8 T cell receptor beta chains below come from one sample, sequenced in a study of blood T cell repertoires in COVID-19. Measured with immunoSEQ multiplex PCR; TCRdb has only the in-frame clones, and not every one. The profile shows 50,000 to 55,000 clones, about 83% of them singletons. The sample was peripheral blood. These receptors originate from a man aged 45-65 years with acute or convalescent COVID-19.

The chain has TRBV11-1 and TRBJ2-7, with 9 positions matching TRBD2. J lost 3 bases, V lost 5 bases, and 8 bases had no gene match. Germline CDR1 is SGHAT and CDR2 is FQDESV (reference sequence). This CDR3 is built from 15 residues. CDR3 sequence: CASSPSSGEYYEQYF. The DNA of the CDR3 is TGTGCCAGCAGCCCGTCTAGCGGGGAGTACTACGAGCAGTACTTC.

CDR3 amino acids: CASRGQGGWQPQHF. The CDR3 DNA reads as TGTGCCAGCAGAGGACAGGGTGGGTGGCAGCCCCAGCATTTT. The V gene is TRBV27, the J gene TRBJ1-5; 8 bases map to TRBD1. The junction had 8 bases not matched to a gene; V was cut back by 6 bases and J by 7 bases. Germline values: CDR1 MNHEY, CDR2 SMNVEV (reference sequence). The CDR3 loop spans 14 amino acids.

V is TRBV2 and J is TRBJ1-2; TRBD1 agrees at 10 bases. From germline, CDR1 is SNHLY and CDR2 FYNNEI. V was pared by 8 bases and J by 4 bases, with 10 bases of the junction left unmatched. The CDR3 contains 15 residues. CDR3 protein: CASGKDRGNGYGYTF. The CDR3 DNA reads as TGTGCCAGCGGGAAGGACAGGGGGAACGGCTATGGCTACACCTTC.

V usage is TRBV10-3 and J usage is TRBJ2-7, with 11 positions matching TRBD2. Losses at the gene ends were 3 bases for V and 3 bases for J; bases not matched to a gene: 1. The CDR3 length is 14 residues. Germline CDR1 reads ENHRY; CDR2 reads SYGVKD. Here the CDR3 DNA reads TGTGCCATCAGTGACGGGACTAGCGGCTACGAGCAGTACTTC. Its translation is CAISDGTSGYEQYF.

The V and J genes are TRBV11-2 and TRBJ1-4; D is perhaps TRBD1 (6 bases). This CDR3 has 16 residues. The V end lost 5 bases, the J end lost 3 bases, and 16 bases lay between the germline ends. CDR1 SGHAT and CDR2 FQNNGV come from the germline V gene. CDR3 sequence reads: CASSPLQGKPNEKLFF. The DNA of the CDR3 is TGTGCCAGCAGCCCCCTACAGGGAAAGCCTAATGAAAAACTGTTTTTT.

The rearrangement uses TRBV5-1 and TRBJ2-5; 8 nucleotides agree with TRBD2. The junction had 11 bases not matched to a gene; V was cut back by 1 base and J by 6 bases. This CDR3 has 16 residues. Germline V gene sequence: CDR1 SGHRS, CDR2 YFSETQ. CDR3 protein: CASSLTSGSGAKTQYF. As DNA, the CDR3 is TGCGCCAGCAGCTTGACGAGCGGGAGTGGGGCGAAGACCCAGTACTTC.

The chain combines TRBV7-3 with TRBJ2-7; 8 bases fit TRBD2. The CDR3 has 15 amino acids. Losses at the gene ends were 5 bases for V and 5 bases for J; bases not matched to a gene: 11. CDR1 SGHTA and CDR2 FQGTGA come from the germline V gene. As DNA, the CDR3 is TGTGCCAGCAGCCCGTACGCTAGCGGGCTCAACGAGCAGTACTTC. This translates into CASSPYASGLNEQYF.

The rearrangement joins TRBV7-9 to TRBJ1-2; weak D call: TRBD1 (5 bases). With 3 bases removed from V and 6 bases from J, the gap between germline ends came to 23 bases. This CDR3 contains 17 residues. In germline, CDR1 is SEHNR, CDR2 FQNEAQ (reference sequence). In DNA, the CDR3 is TGTGCCAGCAGCTTCCCAAGGGCAGGGAAACAGGCTAATGGCTACACCTTC. Protein sequence: CASSFPRAGKQANGYTF.